This is a list of T cell receptor beta chains from one sample in a study of blood T cell repertoires in COVID-19. Sequenced by immunoSEQ multiplex PCR; TCRdb stores in-frame clones only, minus some. The top ten clones hold about 2.5% of a sample with under 250,000 clones, around 89% of them seen once. What was sequenced was peripheral blood. These TCRs come from a man aged 25 to 40 with COVID-19, enrolled during active disease. The CDR3 runs from the conserved cysteine through the conserved F or W. A D gene is named only where the DNA matches it firmly. Clone sizes are given selectively: once, few, many, or a class where the clone is expanded.

J gene: TRBJ2-1; D gene: TRBD2; V gene: TRBV7-3; clone size: few; CDR3 protein: CASSAGRTSGPKEQFF; CDR3 DNA: TGTGCCAGCAGCGCGGGACGGACTAGCGGCCCGAAGGAGCAGTTCTTC
J gene: TRBJ2-1; D gene: NA; V gene: TRBV6-2/TRBV6-3; clone size: few; CDR3 protein: CASSFSENLYNEQFF; CDR3 DNA: TGTGCCAGCAGCTTTAGCGAAAACCTATACAATGAGCAGTTCTTC
J gene: TRBJ2-1; D gene: TRBD1; V gene: TRBV24-1; clone size: NA; CDR3 protein: CATSVGTGRYNEQFF; CDR3 DNA: TGTGCCACCAGTGTAGGGACAGGGCGATACAATGAGCAGTTCTTC
J gene: TRBJ2-7; D gene: NA; V gene: TRBV2; clone size: NA; CDR3 protein: CASAQGPWREQYF; CDR3 DNA: TGTGCCAGCGCTCAGGGGCCTTGGAGGGAGCAGTACTTC
J gene: TRBJ2-1; D gene: TRBD2; V gene: TRBV18; clone size: NA; CDR3 protein: CASSLGTSGGNEQFF; CDR3 DNA: TGTGCCAGCTCACTAGGGACTAGCGGGGGAAATGAGCAGTTCTTC
J gene: TRBJ1-2; D gene: TRBD1; V gene: TRBV19; clone size: NA; CDR3 protein: CASSINLWDRGHGYTF; CDR3 DNA: TGTGCCAGTAGTATAAATTTATGGGACAGGGGCCATGGCTACACCTTC
J gene: TRBJ2-7; D gene: NA; V gene: TRBV12-2; clone size: NA; CDR3 protein: CASRPYRDRAILEQYF; CDR3 DNA: TGTGCAAGTCGCCCATACCGGGACAGGGCGATCCTCGAGCAGTACTTC
J gene: TRBJ2-5; D gene: NA; V gene: TRBV5-1; clone size: NA; CDR3 protein: CASSLTGASQETQYF; CDR3 DNA: TGCGCCAGCAGCTTGACAGGAGCCTCACAAGAGACCCAGTACTTC
J gene: TRBJ1-6; D gene: NA; V gene: TRBV27; clone size: NA; CDR3 protein: CASSWGRGNSPLHF; CDR3 DNA: TGTGCCAGCAGTTGGGGCAGGGGAAATTCACCCCTCCACTTT
J gene: TRBJ1-2; D gene: TRBD1; V gene: TRBV5-6; clone size: NA; CDR3 protein: CASSLALLIRGRLLCYTF; CDR3 DNA: TGTGCCAGCAGCTTGGCTCTGCTGATCAGGGGGCGTCTTTTATGCTACACCTTC
J gene: TRBJ2-2; D gene: TRBD1; V gene: TRBV4-1; clone size: NA; CDR3 protein: CASSQTPGTVNTGELFF; CDR3 DNA: TGCGCCAGCAGCCAAACCCCCGGGACAGTGAACACCGGGGAGCTGTTTTTT
J gene: TRBJ2-2; D gene: TRBD2; V gene: TRBV5-5; clone size: NA; CDR3 protein: CASSPGLVSGRDTGELFF; CDR3 DNA: TGTGCCAGCAGCCCCGGCTTGGTGAGCGGGAGGGACACCGGGGAGCTGTTTTTT
J gene: TRBJ1-2; D gene: NA; V gene: TRBV6-1; clone size: NA; CDR3 protein: CASSEALRQGYTF; CDR3 DNA: TGTGCCAGCAGTGAAGCTCTCAGACAAGGCTACACCTTC
J gene: TRBJ2-7; D gene: NA; V gene: TRBV5-5; clone size: NA; CDR3 protein: CASSPTTGSDEQYF; CDR3 DNA: TGTGCCAGCAGCCCTACCACAGGGTCGGACGAGCAGTACTTC
J gene: TRBJ2-7; D gene: TRBD2; V gene: TRBV5-1; clone size: NA; CDR3 protein: CASSRTSGNYEQYF; CDR3 DNA: TGCGCCAGCAGCCGGACTAGCGGCAACTACGAGCAGTACTTC
J gene: TRBJ2-5; D gene: TRBD1; V gene: TRBV3-1/TRBV3-2; clone size: once; CDR3 protein: CASSQGPPDRGGETQYF; CDR3 DNA: TGTGCCAGCAGCCAAGGCCCCCCGGACAGGGGAGGAGAGACCCAGTACTTC
J gene: TRBJ1-4; D gene: TRBD1; V gene: TRBV4-3; clone size: NA; CDR3 protein: CASSQDFGTGVEKLFF; CDR3 DNA: TGCGCCAGCAGCCAAGATTTTGGGACAGGGGTCGAAAAACTGTTTTTT
J gene: TRBJ2-3; D gene: TRBD2; V gene: TRBV7-2; clone size: NA; CDR3 protein: CASSLAGGPRLTDTQYF; CDR3 DNA: TGTGCCAGCAGCCTAGCGGGAGGGCCCCGTTTAACAGATACGCAGTATTTT
J gene: TRBJ2-7; D gene: NA; V gene: TRBV28; clone size: NA; CDR3 protein: CASNRPGRATYEQYF; CDR3 DNA: TGTGCCAGCAACAGGCCGGGCAGGGCAACCTACGAGCAGTACTTC
J gene: TRBJ1-2; D gene: TRBD1; V gene: TRBV6-5; clone size: NA; CDR3 protein: CASSSSRQGGYGYTF; CDR3 DNA: TGTGCCAGCAGTTCCTCGCGACAGGGAGGTTATGGCTACACCTTC
J gene: TRBJ1-5; D gene: TRBD1; V gene: TRBV19; clone size: NA; CDR3 protein: CASSMGTGANQPQHF; CDR3 DNA: TGTGCCAGTAGTATGGGGACAGGGGCGAATCAGCCCCAGCATTTT
J gene: TRBJ1-5; D gene: NA; V gene: TRBV6-5; clone size: NA; CDR3 protein: CASSRMGQPQHF; CDR3 DNA: TGTGCCAGCAGCAGAATGGGCCAGCCCCAGCATTTT
J gene: TRBJ1-1; D gene: NA; V gene: TRBV11-2; clone size: NA; CDR3 protein: CASSLATRKGGTEAFF; CDR3 DNA: TGTGCCAGCAGCTTAGCAACCCGTAAAGGGGGCACTGAAGCTTTCTTT
J gene: TRBJ2-3; D gene: TRBD2; V gene: TRBV28; clone size: NA; CDR3 protein: CASSSLRTSGTDTQYF; CDR3 DNA: TGTGCCAGCAGTTCACTCAGGACTAGCGGCACAGATACGCAGTATTTT
J gene: TRBJ1-5; D gene: TRBD1; V gene: TRBV30; clone size: NA; CDR3 protein: CAWSHRGMQPQHF; CDR3 DNA: TGTGCCTGGAGTCACAGGGGGATGCAGCCCCAGCATTTT
J gene: TRBJ1-5; D gene: TRBD1; V gene: TRBV7-9; clone size: NA; CDR3 protein: CASTPGGNQPQHF; CDR3 DNA: TGTGCCAGCACCCCAGGGGGAAATCAGCCCCAGCATTTT
J gene: TRBJ1-2; D gene: NA; V gene: TRBV28; clone size: once; CDR3 protein: CASSLSGTTPRRGYTF; CDR3 DNA: TGTGCCAGCAGTTTATCGGGGACAACTCCCAGGCGTGGCTACACCTTC
J gene: TRBJ2-7; D gene: NA; V gene: TRBV3-1/TRBV3-2; clone size: NA; CDR3 protein: CASSPSEVGYEQYF; CDR3 DNA: TGTGCCAGCAGCCCCTCTGAGGTGGGTTACGAGCAGTACTTC
J gene: TRBJ1-1; D gene: NA; V gene: TRBV15; clone size: NA; CDR3 protein: CATSSAGYTEAFF; CDR3 DNA: TGTGCCACCAGCAGCGCAGGGTACACTGAAGCTTTCTTT
J gene: TRBJ1-2; D gene: TRBD1; V gene: TRBV7-2; clone size: NA; CDR3 protein: CASSLYDRAYGYTF; CDR3 DNA: TGTGCCAGCAGCTTATACGACAGGGCTTATGGCTACACCTTC
J gene: TRBJ2-7; D gene: TRBD1; V gene: TRBV12-3/TRBV12-4; clone size: NA; CDR3 protein: CASSGQGLYEQYF; CDR3 DNA: TGTGCCAGCAGCGGACAGGGTCTCTACGAGCAGTACTTC
J gene: TRBJ1-2; D gene: NA; V gene: TRBV28; clone size: NA; CDR3 protein: CASSAARGNYGYTF; CDR3 DNA: TGTGCCAGCAGTGCCGCCCGAGGGAACTATGGCTACACCTTC
J gene: TRBJ1-3; D gene: TRBD1; V gene: TRBV23-1; clone size: NA; CDR3 protein: CASSQPGQGEENTIYF; CDR3 DNA: TGCGCCAGCAGTCAACCGGGACAGGGAGAAGAAAACACCATATATTTT
J gene: TRBJ1-2; D gene: TRBD1; V gene: TRBV5-1; clone size: NA; CDR3 protein: CASSQGQGGSYGYTF; CDR3 DNA: TGCGCCAGCAGCCAGGGACAGGGTGGTTCCTATGGCTACACCTTC
J gene: TRBJ2-7; D gene: NA; V gene: TRBV5-1; clone size: few; CDR3 protein: CASSLEGTRFYEQYF; CDR3 DNA: TGCGCCAGCAGCTTGGAGGGGACACGGTTCTACGAGCAGTACTTC
J gene: TRBJ1-1; D gene: NA; V gene: TRBV28; clone size: NA; CDR3 protein: CASTRTDMNTEAFF; CDR3 DNA: TGTGCCAGTACCAGGACAGACATGAACACTGAAGCTTTCTTT
J gene: TRBJ2-2; D gene: NA; V gene: TRBV6-5; clone size: NA; CDR3 protein: CASREGNTGELFF; CDR3 DNA: TGTGCCAGCAGAGAGGGGAACACCGGGGAGCTGTTTTTT
J gene: TRBJ1-2; D gene: TRBD1; V gene: TRBV19; clone size: NA; CDR3 protein: CASSIIQGSGYTF; CDR3 DNA: TGTGCCAGTAGTATAATACAGGGGAGTGGCTACACCTTC
J gene: TRBJ1-6; D gene: NA; V gene: TRBV23-1; clone size: few; CDR3 protein: CASREASSYNSPLHF; CDR3 DNA: TGCGCCAGCAGGGAGGCAAGCTCCTATAATTCACCCCTCCACTTT
J gene: TRBJ1-1; D gene: TRBD1; V gene: TRBV28; clone size: NA; CDR3 protein: CASSLDRGPEAFF; CDR3 DNA: TGTGCCAGCAGTTTGGACAGGGGCCCAGAAGCTTTCTTT
J gene: TRBJ2-1; D gene: NA; V gene: TRBV15; clone size: NA; CDR3 protein: CATSRDMAGTYNEQFF; CDR3 DNA: TGTGCCACCAGCAGAGATATGGCAGGAACCTACAATGAGCAGTTCTTC
J gene: TRBJ2-5; D gene: NA; V gene: TRBV3-1/TRBV3-2; clone size: NA; CDR3 protein: CASTNGREKGETQYF; CDR3 DNA: TGTGCCAGCACCAACGGCCGGGAGAAGGGGGAGACCCAGTACTTC
J gene: TRBJ2-3; D gene: NA; V gene: TRBV9; clone size: NA; CDR3 protein: CASSLRWGLYTDTQYF; CDR3 DNA: TGTGCCAGCAGCTTACGCTGGGGGCTGTATACAGATACGCAGTATTTT
J gene: TRBJ1-5; D gene: NA; V gene: TRBV7-9; clone size: NA; CDR3 protein: CASDDSQSNQPQHF; CDR3 DNA: TGTGCCAGCGATGACAGCCAAAGCAATCAGCCCCAGCATTTT
J gene: TRBJ1-2; D gene: TRBD1; V gene: TRBV6-4; clone size: NA; CDR3 protein: CASSDTGTGGGYTF; CDR3 DNA: TGTGCCAGCAGTGACACCGGGACAGGGGGCGGCTACACCTTC
J gene: TRBJ1-4; D gene: NA; V gene: TRBV5-4; clone size: NA; CDR3 protein: CASSLGGQGNEKLFF; CDR3 DNA: TGTGCCAGCAGCTTGGGGGGGCAGGGTAATGAAAAACTGTTTTTT